The clone carrying this T cell receptor beta chain was seen a few times. Its antigen is as yet unknown. The study ran its PCR with 60 Vbeta and 13 Jbeta primers. Here immunoSEQ multiplex PCR was the method, and the copy in TCRdb shows in-frame clones only, minus some. The sample contains approximately 89,000 clones, under 75% of which appear only once. Germline V CDR1 and CDR2: GTSNPN, SVGIG (reference sequence). This CDR3 region has 14 residues. Regarding donors, all were healthy bone marrow donors. This record belongs to a study of cytomegalovirus exposure and HLA in healthy donors. Points from the study as a whole: Indistinguishable V segments such as TRBV6-2 and TRBV6-3 were excluded. Certain sequence variants were highly shared and formed a cluster, and this cluster was likely a sequencing artifact. Most CMV-associated TCR beta chains were later found to appear HLA-restricted.

Sequences were obtained from PBMCs. V and J are TRBV30 and TRBJ2-5; possible D gene TRBD1, 7 bases. The DNA end lines up better with TRBJ2-7; the J call may be wrong. This clonotype was sampled from a female donor in good health and CMV-seronegative. The CDR3 protein is CAWRSQGGSYEQYF. For the CDR3, the DNA is TGTGCCTGGAGATCCCAGGGGGGTAGCTACGAGCAGTACTTC.